The 19 T cell receptor beta chains in this list originate from one sample, sequenced in a study of shared clonotypes between healthy human individuals. The protocol was immunoSEQ multiplex PCR, while the TCRdb copy is restricted to in-frame clones and leaves out a portion. Here the sample spans approximately 88,000 clones, 68% being singletons. The sequenced sample consisted of memory CD8+ T cells sorted from blood. This sample's subset: CD45RO+ cells pooled with CCR7-negative TemRA cells. The receptors were gathered from a man aged 25-45 years in good health.

This clone was counted many times. A far larger clone is just one base off, so this is likely a read error. This chain connects TRBV6-4 to TRBJ2-6; D is ambiguous. V was clipped by 3 bases and J by 0 bases, with 3 bases between them. The CDR3 spans 14 residues. Germline-derived CDR1 and CDR2 are MRHNA and SNTAGT. CDR3 nucleotide sequence: TGTGCCAGCAGTGAGAGCTCTGGGGCCAACGTCCTGACTTTC. Its translation is CASSESSGANVLTF.

The rearrangement uses TRBV28 and TRBJ2-7; TRBD1 might be the D (5 bases). Germline V lookup: CDR1 MDHEN, CDR2 SYDVKM. Trimming pared 1 base from V and 0 bases from J, leaving 10 bases between. The length of the CDR3 is 15 residues. CDR3 loop: CASSLLGHRSYEQYF. For the CDR3, the DNA is TGTGCCAGCAGTTTATTGGGGCACCGCTCCTACGAGCAGTACTTC.

The chain joins TRBV29-1 to TRBJ2-3, with 8 nucleotides matching TRBD1. The J segment lost 0 bases and the V segment lost 7 bases, leaving 6 bases of the junction unmatched. The germline CDR1 and CDR2 sequences are SQVTM and ANQGSEA. CDR3 length: 14 amino acids. CDR3 amino acids: CSGTGRLSTDTQYF. CDR3 in DNA: TGCAGCGGGACAGGGCGGTTGAGCACAGATACGCAGTATTTT.

The V call is TRBV20-1, the J call TRBJ2-7; no clear D. The CDR3 runs to 11 residues. The germline CDR1 and CDR2 sequences are DFQATT and SNEGSKA (reference sequence). With 7 bases removed from V and 3 bases from J, the gap between germline ends came to 10 bases. CDR3 amino acids: CSGNLGYEQYF. The CDR3 nucleotides are TGCAGTGGTAACCTGGGCTACGAGCAGTACTTC.

The gene calls are TRBV4-3 and TRBJ2-1, with no clear D. Germline loops: CDR1 LGHNA, CDR2 YSLEER. The length of the CDR3 is 17 residues. V gave up 0 bases and J gave up 2 bases, with 14 bases separating them. The CDR3: CASSQDAISRAYNEQFF. The CDR3, as DNA: TGCGCCAGCAGCCAAGATGCTATCTCACGGGCCTACAATGAGCAGTTCTTC.

The J gene is TRBJ2-4, the V gene TRBV5-1; TRBD2 is a possible D gene (5 bases). From germline, CDR1 is SGHRS and CDR2 YFSETQ. V lost 1 base, J lost 8 bases, and 13 bases lay in between. The CDR3 extends over 14 amino acids. Here the CDR3 reads CASSLFGEGDIQYF. CDR3 in DNA: TGCGCCAGCAGCTTGTTCGGGGAAGGAGACATTCAGTACTTC.

This sequence joins TRBV6-1 and TRBJ2-1; D remains ambiguous. CDR3 length: 13 amino acids. Germline V gene sequence: CDR1 MNHNS, CDR2 SASEGT. V lost 5 bases, J lost 5 bases, and 10 bases lay in between. CDR3 coding DNA: TGTGCCAGCAGTCCCGCAGGTAACAATGAGCAGTTCTTC. It translates to CASSPAGNNEQFF.

The rearrangement links TRBV7-9 to TRBJ2-7, with a tentative D call TRBD2 (6 bases). CDR1 and CDR2 (germline): SEHNR, FQNEAQ (reference sequence). V dropped 5 bases and J dropped 4 bases, with 27 bases sitting between them. This CDR3 has 18 residues. For the CDR3, the DNA is TGTGCCAGCAGCCATTCGGGGGACCCGGGCCGACGCGAGTACGAGCAGTACTTC. Its protein is CASSHSGDPGRREYEQYF.

The genes are TRBV6-6 and TRBJ2-3; 11 nucleotides match TRBD1. CDR1 and CDR2 from the germline V gene are MNHNY and SVGAGI (reference sequence). J was trimmed by 6 bases and V by 6 bases; bases with no gene match: 5. CDR3 size: 14 residues. CDR3 DNA sequence: TGTGCCAGCAGCTCGGGACAGGGGGTTGATACGCAGTATTTT. Translated, it gives CASSSGQGVDTQYF.

The chain is built from TRBV7-2 and TRBJ2-1; D is ambiguous. The CDR3 is made up of 17 amino acids. The V end was cut by 2 bases, the J end by 0 bases, with 14 bases between. Germline loops: CDR1 SGHTA, CDR2 FQGNSA. CDR3 DNA sequence: TGTGCCAGCAGCTTACCCGTCCGGGCCAGCTCCTACAATGAGCAGTTCTTC. Translated, it gives CASSLPVRASSYNEQFF.

The rearrangement uses TRBV6-5 and TRBJ2-5, with D maybe TRBD2 (5 bases). The CDR3 consists of 15 residues. The V end lost 6 bases, the J end lost 4 bases, and 18 bases lay between the germline ends. The germline gives CDR1 MNHEY, CDR2 SVGAGI. The DNA of the CDR3 is TGTGCCAGCAGCCCCCGTCTGCACAGCGGAGAGACCCAGTACTTC. It is translated as CASSPRLHSGETQYF.

This clone was seen ten or more times. V and J are TRBV7-9 and TRBJ2-5; 11 positions agree with TRBD1. The germline gives CDR1 SEHNR, CDR2 FQNEAQ (reference sequence). The V gene end was trimmed by 0 bases and the J gene end by 5 bases; junction bases not matched to a gene: 5. CDR3 length: 16 residues. The CDR3 DNA is TGTGCCAGCAGCTTAGCGGGACAGGGGGTTGGGGAGACCCAGTACTTC. This translates into CASSLAGQGVGETQYF.

This chain uses TRBV6-6 with TRBJ2-1, with D maybe TRBD2 (6 bases). This CDR3 has 13 amino acids. Germline loops: CDR1 MNHNY, CDR2 SVGAGI (reference sequence). V lost 4 bases and J lost 8, with 12 bases in between. CDR3 amino acids: CASSLSGSYEQFF. The CDR3 DNA is TGTGCCAGCAGTTTGTCCGGGAGTTATGAGCAGTTCTTC.

The chain carries TRBV4-1 and TRBJ2-5; D possibly corresponds to TRBD2 (5 bases). Germline V gene sequence: CDR1 MGHRA, CDR2 YSYEKL. CDR3 length equals 16 residues. The germline V and J ends were trimmed by 2 bases and 0 bases, with 13 bases remaining between them. CDR3 in DNA: TGCGCCAGCAGCCAATCACTAGGGATGTACCAAGAGACCCAGTACTTC. This codes for CASSQSLGMYQETQYF.

This chain uses TRBV2 with TRBJ1-4; D might be TRBD1 (6 bases). The CDR3 is made up of 17 amino acids. Per germline, CDR1 SNHLY and CDR2 FYNNEI. Trimming shortened V by 5 bases and J by 0 bases, and 16 bases separated the two germline ends. The CDR3 sequence is CASSLEDRIATNEKLFF. DNA of the CDR3: TGTGCCAGCAGTCTTGAGGACAGAATTGCAACTAATGAAAAACTGTTTTTT.

Only one count was recorded for this clone. The CDR3 DNA sequence: TGCGCCAGCAAACCGGGGGCAGATACGCAGTATTTT. It yields the protein CASKPGADTQYF. J is TRBJ2-3 and V is TRBV5-1, with D possibly TRBD2 on 6 matching bases. CDR1 is SGHRS, CDR2 YFSETQ, per germline. The CDR3 loop spans 12 amino acids. The V end lost 6 bases, the J end lost 4 bases, and 9 bases lay between the germline ends.

CDR3 loop: CASSTGLRAEKLFF. The CDR3 DNA follows: TGTGCCAGCAGTACCGGGTTGAGGGCTGAAAAACTGTTTTTT. V usage is TRBV6-1 and J usage is TRBJ1-4; D is ambiguous. CDR1 is MNHNS and CDR2 is SASEGT in the germline V gene. V shed 5 bases and J shed 7 bases, with 14 bases lying between them. CDR3 length: 14 residues.

A remark on this clone: Distinct nucleotide sequences in the sample also encode this CDR3. The gene calls are TRBV11-3 and TRBJ1-1; tentative D call: TRBD1 (6 bases). CDR3 length equals 14 residues. Germline V gives CDR1 SGHNT, CDR2 YENEEA. V was shortened by 3 bases and J by 1 base, with 9 bases between the two germline ends. In DNA, the CDR3 is TGTGCCAGCAGCTTGGACAGCGGGAACACTGAAGCTTTCTTT. Translating gives CASSLDSGNTEAFF. The complete variable domain, with remaining parts taken from reference TRBV11-3 and TRBJ1-1, reads EAGVVQSPRYKIIEKKQPVAFWCNPISGHNTLYWYLQNLGQGPELLIRYENEEAVDDSQLPKDRFSAERLKGVDSTLKIQPAELGDSAVYLCASSLDSGNTEAFFGQGTRLTVV.

The chain couples TRBV18 to TRBJ1-5; D unresolved. Germline V CDR1 and CDR2: KGHSH, LQKENI. Deletions cut 3 bases from V and 2 bases from J, with 14 bases between. This CDR3 has 16 residues. The CDR3 DNA reads as TGTGCCAGCTCACCCAGGACGGGCGGGGGCAATCAGCCCCAGCATTTT. Protein: CASSPRTGGGNQPQHF.